Described below is a single T cell receptor (beta chain) sequence and its context. This clonotype was seen only once. This receptor's antigen is unknown. A much larger clone differs by one base, so this may be a read error. For CDR1 and CDR2, the germline V gene lists SQVTM and ANQGSEA. The CDR3 measures 13 amino acids from cysteine to phenylalanine. The sequence is cut down to CDR3 DNA, 39 bases in frame from base 1. The trim is 3 bases for V and 0 bases for J, with a gap of 8 bases between the germline ends. The data belong to a study of neurological immune-mediated disorders (dated by TCRdb to between 2018 and 2021). In the study overall: Among the roughly 35 multiple sclerosis patients, roughly 31 had relapsing-remitting MS and 3 had secondary progressive MS. Of the 70 or so subjects in the cohort, some 15 were HAM/TSP patients, around 34 were multiple sclerosis patients, and around 20 were healthy controls. The approximately 100 TCR-beta libraries included longitudinal samples, technical triplicates and paired sorted CD4+ and CD8+ T-cell subsets alongside PBMC samples. The study compared peripheral blood TCR-beta repertoires of HTLV-I-associated myelopathy (HAM/TSP) patients, multiple sclerosis patients and healthy controls using UMI-based sequencing. Here is what the overall study found, with its caveats: Repertoires from 18 of 34 MS patients were grouped by phylogenetic analysis into a cluster of related CDR3 sequences, suggesting a possible repertoire-level signature. TCR clonal expansion was highest in HAM/TSP patients and lowest in MS patients, with MS patients falling below even healthy controls. No association of the MS cluster with clinical or MRI features was observed, and the need for larger cohorts was stated by the authors. Expanded clones from different subjects shared no identical CDR3 amino acid sequences, which suggests that TCR-beta repertoires were private in all groups.

cDNA synthesis used template-switch 5'RACE with a primer carrying a 10-nucleotide random unique molecular identifier tagging each TCR transcript. Every sequencing run covered 15-18 subjects and yielded more than 160 million TCR-beta sequences. The RNeasy kit was used for extraction of total RNA. The KAPA Real-time Library Amplification kit was used to amplify TCR-beta VDJ regions with primers targeting the TCR constant region and the 5'RACE anchor. A first PCR added sample indexes and Illumina adaptors, and a second PCR then raised library yield. After Ampure bead purification, the roughly 650 bp TCR product was size-selected on a 2% E-gel SizeSelection system. Before pooling, library quality was checked on a Bioanalyzer, concentration was measured with Qubit, and libraries were quantified with the Kapa Library Quantification kit. An Illumina HiSeq 2500 sequenced the libraries paired-end 2 x 150 bp. To increase sequence diversity, roughly 24-31% phiX was spiked into each library pool. The paper's processing steps were these. The quality-filtered reads were processed with the UMI-based MiGEC pipeline, whose error correction step removed more than 85% of the raw TCR sequences. VDJ genes were aligned to IMGT germline references, and each clonotype was defined by a unique CDR3 amino acid sequence together with V-J genes. Clonal expansion, Shannon diversity and CDR3 relatedness were evaluated with VDJtools (CalcPairwiseDistances, ClusterSamples), while phylogenetic trees were built in CLCbio workbench. Using coefficient-of-variation modelling across technical triplicates, the study counted a clone as expanded if it had at least 8 unique UMIs. TCRdb cleaned the public reads at Q25 with fastp, built clones with MiXCR and kept in-frame beta chains. Each CDR3 protein gets just one entry, which takes the most common genes and DNA from the rows behind it. These V and J calls are TCRdb output, not the study's own analysis. The sample table shows approximately 52,000 distinct CDR3 sequences, and approximately 3.5% are seen once. The ten largest clones take up around 5.6% of the sample.

Libraries from unsorted PBMCs were made from 2 million PBMCs kept in RNAlater at -80 degrees C until RNA extraction. Multiple sclerosis patients were enrolled in a US clinical protocol evaluating disease progression by magnetic resonance imaging. Peripheral blood underwent Ficoll-Hypaque density gradient centrifugation to isolate PBMCs, which were then cryopreserved in liquid nitrogen. The source material was PBMCs. The rearranged chain carries TRBV29-1 and TRBJ2-5; 5 matching bases give a weak D call of TRBD2. The TCR comes from a man in his forties or fifties with multiple sclerosis. The encoded CDR3 is CSVERAHQETQYF. The DNA sequence follows: TGCAGCGTTGAGAGGGCGCACCAAGAGACCCAGTACTTC.